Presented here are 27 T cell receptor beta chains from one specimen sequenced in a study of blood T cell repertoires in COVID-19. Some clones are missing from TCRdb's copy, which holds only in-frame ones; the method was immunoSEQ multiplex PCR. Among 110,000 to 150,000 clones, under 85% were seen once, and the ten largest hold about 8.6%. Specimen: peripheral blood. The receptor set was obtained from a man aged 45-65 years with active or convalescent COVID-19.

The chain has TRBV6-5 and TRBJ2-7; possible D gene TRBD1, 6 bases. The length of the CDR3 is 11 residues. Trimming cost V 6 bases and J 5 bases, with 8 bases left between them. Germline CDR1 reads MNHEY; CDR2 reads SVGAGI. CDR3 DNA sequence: TGTGCCAGCAGACACAGGGACGAGCAGTACTTC. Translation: CASRHRDEQYF.

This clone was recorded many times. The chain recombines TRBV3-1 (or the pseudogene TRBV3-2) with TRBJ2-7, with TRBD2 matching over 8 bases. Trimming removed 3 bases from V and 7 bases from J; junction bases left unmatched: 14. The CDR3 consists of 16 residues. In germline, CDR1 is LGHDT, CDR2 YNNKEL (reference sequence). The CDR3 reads CASSQSGTSGFYEQYF. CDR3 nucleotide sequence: TGTGCCAGCAGCCAGTCAGGCACTAGCGGATTCTATGAGCAGTACTTC.

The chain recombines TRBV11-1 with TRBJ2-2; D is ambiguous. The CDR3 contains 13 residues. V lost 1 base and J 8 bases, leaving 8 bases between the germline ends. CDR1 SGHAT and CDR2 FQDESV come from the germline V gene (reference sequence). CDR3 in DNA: TGTGCCAGCAGCTTAGTAATCCGGGGGGAGCTGTTTTTT. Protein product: CASSLVIRGELFF.

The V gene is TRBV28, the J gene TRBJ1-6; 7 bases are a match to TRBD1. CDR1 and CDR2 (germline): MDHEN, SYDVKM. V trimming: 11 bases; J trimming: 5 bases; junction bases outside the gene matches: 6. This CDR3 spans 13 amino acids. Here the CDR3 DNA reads TGTGCCGAGGGGGCGAAGAATAATTCACCCCTCCACTTT. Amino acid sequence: CAEGAKNNSPLHF. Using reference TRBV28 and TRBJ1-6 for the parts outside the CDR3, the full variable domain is DVKVTQSSRYLVKRTGEKVFLECVQDMDHENMFWYRQDPGLGLRLIYFSYDVKMKEKGDIPEGYSVSREKKERFSLILESASTNQTSMYLCAEGAKNNSPLHFGNGTRLTVT.

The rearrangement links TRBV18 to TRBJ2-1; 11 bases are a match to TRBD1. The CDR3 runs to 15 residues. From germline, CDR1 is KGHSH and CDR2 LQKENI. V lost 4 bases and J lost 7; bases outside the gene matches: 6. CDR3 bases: TGTGCCAGCTCACTAGGGACAGGGGGTAAGAATGAGCAGTTCTTC. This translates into CASSLGTGGKNEQFF.

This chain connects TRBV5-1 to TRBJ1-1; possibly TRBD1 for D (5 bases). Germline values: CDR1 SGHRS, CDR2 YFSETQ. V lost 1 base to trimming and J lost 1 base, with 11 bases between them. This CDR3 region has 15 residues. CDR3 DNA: TGCGCCAGCAGCTTGTACGGGGGAGGGAACACTGAAGCTTTCTTT. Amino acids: CASSLYGGGNTEAFF.

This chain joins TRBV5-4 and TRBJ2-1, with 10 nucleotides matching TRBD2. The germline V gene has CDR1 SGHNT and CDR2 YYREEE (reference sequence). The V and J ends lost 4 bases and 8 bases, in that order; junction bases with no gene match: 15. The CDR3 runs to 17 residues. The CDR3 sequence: CASSPGLSGRAGDEQFF. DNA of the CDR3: TGTGCCAGCAGCCCGGGGTTGAGCGGGAGGGCCGGCGATGAGCAGTTCTTC. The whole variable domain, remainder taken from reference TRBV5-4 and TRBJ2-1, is ETGVTQSPTHLIKTRGQQVTLRCSSQSGHNTVSWYQQALGQGPQFIFQYYREEENGRGNFPPRFSGLQFPNYSSELNVNALELDDSALYLCASSPGLSGRAGDEQFFGPGTRLTVL.

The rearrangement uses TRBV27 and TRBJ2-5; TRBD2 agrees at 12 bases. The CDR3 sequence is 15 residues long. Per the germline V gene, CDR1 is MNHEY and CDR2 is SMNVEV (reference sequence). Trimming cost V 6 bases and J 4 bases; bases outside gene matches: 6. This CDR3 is CASRPSGRAGETQYF. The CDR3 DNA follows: TGTGCCAGCAGGCCTAGCGGGAGGGCGGGAGAGACCCAGTACTTC.

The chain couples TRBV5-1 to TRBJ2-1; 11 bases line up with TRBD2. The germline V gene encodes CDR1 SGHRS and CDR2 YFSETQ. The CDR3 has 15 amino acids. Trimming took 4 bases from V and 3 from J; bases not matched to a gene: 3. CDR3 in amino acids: CASSMGLADYNEQFF. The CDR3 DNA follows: TGCGCCAGCAGCATGGGACTAGCGGACTACAATGAGCAGTTCTTC.

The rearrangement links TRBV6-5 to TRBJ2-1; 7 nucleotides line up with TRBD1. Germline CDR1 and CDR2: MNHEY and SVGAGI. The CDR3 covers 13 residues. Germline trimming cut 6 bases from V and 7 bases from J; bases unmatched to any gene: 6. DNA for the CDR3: TGTGCCAGCAGGGTAGACAGGGCGAATGAGCAGTTCTTC. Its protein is CASRVDRANEQFF.

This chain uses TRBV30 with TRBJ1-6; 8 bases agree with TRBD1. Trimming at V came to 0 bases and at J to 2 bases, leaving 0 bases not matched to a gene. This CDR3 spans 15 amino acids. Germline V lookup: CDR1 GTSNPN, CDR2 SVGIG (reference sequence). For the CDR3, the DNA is TGTGCCTGGAGTGTGGACAGGGCCTATAATTCACCCCTCCACTTT. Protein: CAWSVDRAYNSPLHF.

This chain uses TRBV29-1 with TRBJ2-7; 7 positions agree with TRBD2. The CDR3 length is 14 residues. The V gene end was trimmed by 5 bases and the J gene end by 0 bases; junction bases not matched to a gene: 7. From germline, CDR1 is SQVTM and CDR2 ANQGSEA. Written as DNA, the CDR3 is TGCAGCGTTCCAAGCGGGGAGGCCTCCTACGAGCAGTACTTC. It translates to CSVPSGEASYEQYF.

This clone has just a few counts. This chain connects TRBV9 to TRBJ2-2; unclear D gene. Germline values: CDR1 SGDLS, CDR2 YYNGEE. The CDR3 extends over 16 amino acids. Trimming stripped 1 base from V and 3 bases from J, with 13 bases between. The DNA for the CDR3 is TGTGCCAGCAGCGTATACGGGTCCCCGGACACCGGGGAGCTGTTTTTT. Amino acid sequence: CASSVYGSPDTGELFF.

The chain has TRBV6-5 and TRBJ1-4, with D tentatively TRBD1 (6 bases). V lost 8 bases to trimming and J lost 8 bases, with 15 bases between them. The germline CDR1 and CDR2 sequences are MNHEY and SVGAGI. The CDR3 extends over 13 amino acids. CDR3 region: CASAGDQGEKLFF. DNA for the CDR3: TGTGCCAGCGCAGGGGATCAAGGGGAAAAACTGTTTTTT.

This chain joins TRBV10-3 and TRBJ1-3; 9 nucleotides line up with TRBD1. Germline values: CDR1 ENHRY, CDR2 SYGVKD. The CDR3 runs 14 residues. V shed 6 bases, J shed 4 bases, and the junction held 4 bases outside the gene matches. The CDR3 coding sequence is TGTGCCATCAGGACGGACAGGGGAGGAAACACCATATATTTT. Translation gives CAIRTDRGGNTIYF.

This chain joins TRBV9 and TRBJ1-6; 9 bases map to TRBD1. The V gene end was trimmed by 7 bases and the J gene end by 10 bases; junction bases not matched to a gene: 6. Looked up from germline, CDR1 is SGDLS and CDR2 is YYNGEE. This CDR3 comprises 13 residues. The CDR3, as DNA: TGTGCCAGCCGCCGGACAGGGGACTCACCCCTCCACTTT. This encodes CASRRTGDSPLHF.

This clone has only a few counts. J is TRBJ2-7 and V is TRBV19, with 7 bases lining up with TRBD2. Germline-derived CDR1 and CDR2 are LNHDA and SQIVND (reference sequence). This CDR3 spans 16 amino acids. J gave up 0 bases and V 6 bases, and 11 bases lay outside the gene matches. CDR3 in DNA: TGTGCCAGTAGAAAGAATCACCGGGACTACTCCTACGAGCAGTACTTC. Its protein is CASRKNHRDYSYEQYF. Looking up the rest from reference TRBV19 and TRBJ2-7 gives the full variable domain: DGGITQSPKYLFRKEGQNVTLSCEQNLNHDAMYWYRQDPGQGLRLIYYSQIVNDFQKGDIAEGYSVSREKKESFPLTVTSAQKNPTAFYLCASRKNHRDYSYEQYFGPGTRLTVT.

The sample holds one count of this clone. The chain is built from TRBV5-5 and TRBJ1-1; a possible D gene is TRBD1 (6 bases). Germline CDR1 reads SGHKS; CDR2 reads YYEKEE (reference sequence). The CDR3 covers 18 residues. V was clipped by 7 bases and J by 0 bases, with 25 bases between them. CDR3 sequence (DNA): TGTGCCAGCGCACCCCTAGGGGGGGGCTTACTTATGAACACTGAAGCTTTCTTT. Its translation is CASAPLGGGLLMNTEAFF.

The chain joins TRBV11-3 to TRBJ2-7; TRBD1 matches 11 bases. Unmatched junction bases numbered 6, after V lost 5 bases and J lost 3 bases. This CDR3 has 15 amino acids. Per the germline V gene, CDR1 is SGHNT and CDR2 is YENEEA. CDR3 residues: CASSHRDRGDYEQYF. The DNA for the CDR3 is TGTGCCAGCAGCCACCGGGACAGGGGGGACTACGAGCAGTACTTC.

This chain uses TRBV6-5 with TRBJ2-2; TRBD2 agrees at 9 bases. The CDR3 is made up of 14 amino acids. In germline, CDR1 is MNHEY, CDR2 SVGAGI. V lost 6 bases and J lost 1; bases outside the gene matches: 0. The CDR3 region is CASRTSGNTGELFF. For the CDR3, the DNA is TGTGCCAGCAGGACTAGCGGGAACACCGGGGAGCTGTTTTTT.

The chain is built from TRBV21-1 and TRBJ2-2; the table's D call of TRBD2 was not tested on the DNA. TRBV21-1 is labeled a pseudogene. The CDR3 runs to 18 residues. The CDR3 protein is CASSNVPIGPVPTGELFF. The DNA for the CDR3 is TGTGCCAGCAGCAATGTCCCAATCGGTCCGGTCCCCACCGGGGAGCTGTTTTTT.

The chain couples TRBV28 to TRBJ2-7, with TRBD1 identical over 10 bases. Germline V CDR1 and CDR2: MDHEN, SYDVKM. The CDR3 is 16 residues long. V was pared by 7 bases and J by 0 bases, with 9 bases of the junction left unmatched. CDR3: CASTYPGTGASYEQYF. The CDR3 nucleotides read TGTGCCAGCACCTACCCCGGGACAGGGGCCTCCTACGAGCAGTACTTC.

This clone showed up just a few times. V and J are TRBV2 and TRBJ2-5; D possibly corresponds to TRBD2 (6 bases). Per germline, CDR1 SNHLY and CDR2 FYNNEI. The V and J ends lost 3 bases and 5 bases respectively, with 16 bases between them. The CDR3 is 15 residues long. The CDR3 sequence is CASSELVAGGETQYF. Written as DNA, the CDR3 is TGTGCCAGCAGTGAGTTGGTAGCAGGAGGGGAGACCCAGTACTTC.

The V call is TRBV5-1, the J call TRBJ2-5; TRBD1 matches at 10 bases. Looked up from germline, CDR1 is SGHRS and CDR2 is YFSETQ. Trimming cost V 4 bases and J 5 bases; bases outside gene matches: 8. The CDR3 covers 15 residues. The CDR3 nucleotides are TGCGCCAGCAGCATAGAGACAGGGGGCGGGGAGACCCAGTACTTC. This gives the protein CASSIETGGGETQYF.

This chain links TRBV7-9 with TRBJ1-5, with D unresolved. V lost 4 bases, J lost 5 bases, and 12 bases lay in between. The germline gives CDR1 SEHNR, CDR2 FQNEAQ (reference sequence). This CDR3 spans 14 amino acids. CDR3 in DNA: TGTGCCAGCAGCTCCGGACTCGAGGATCAGCCCCAGCATTTT. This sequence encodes CASSSGLEDQPQHF.

The CDR3 protein is CASSLGGGYSYGYTF. DNA for the CDR3: TGTGCCAGCAGTTTAGGGGGGGGCTATAGCTATGGCTACACCTTC. The chain recombines TRBV27 with TRBJ1-2, with D possibly matching TRBD1 (6 bases). This CDR3 is 15 amino acids long. V gave up 2 bases and J gave up 4 bases, with 14 bases separating them. Looked up from germline, CDR1 is MNHEY and CDR2 is SMNVEV (reference sequence).

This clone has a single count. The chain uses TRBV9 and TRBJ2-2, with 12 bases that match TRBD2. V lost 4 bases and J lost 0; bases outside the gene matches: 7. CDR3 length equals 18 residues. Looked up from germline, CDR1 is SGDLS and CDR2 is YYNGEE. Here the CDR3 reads CASSYLAGGGPNTGELFF. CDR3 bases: TGTGCCAGCAGCTACCTAGCGGGAGGGGGCCCGAACACCGGGGAGCTGTTTTTT. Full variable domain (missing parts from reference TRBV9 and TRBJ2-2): DSGVTQTPKHLITATGQRVTLRCSPRSGDLSVYWYQQSLDQGLQFLIQYYNGEERAKGNILERFSAQQFPDLHSELNLSSLELGDSALYFCASSYLAGGGPNTGELFFGEGSRLTVL.